This TCR beta chain was obtained from a study of shared clonotypes between healthy human individuals. TCRdb's table, derived via immunoSEQ multiplex PCR, lists solely in-frame clones and lacks some. Of hundreds of thousands of clones listed, roughly 96% were seen once; the top ten hold approximately 0.1%. CD45RO-negative CD8 cells positively selected for CCR7 made up the naive population, which excluded terminally differentiated effector memory CD45RA+ cells. The V and J ends lost 5 bases and 6 bases respectively, with 11 bases between them. CDR1 LGHNT and CDR2 FRNRAP come from the germline V gene. This CDR3 is 13 amino acids long.

The source material was naive CD8+ T cells sorted from blood. The sequence was obtained from a woman in her 30s in good health. The rearrangement uses TRBV12-5 and TRBJ2-1; D is unclear. The DNA for the CDR3 is TGTGCTAGTGGTCCACCCCTGACCAATGAGCAGTTCTTC. It codes for CASGPPLTNEQFF.